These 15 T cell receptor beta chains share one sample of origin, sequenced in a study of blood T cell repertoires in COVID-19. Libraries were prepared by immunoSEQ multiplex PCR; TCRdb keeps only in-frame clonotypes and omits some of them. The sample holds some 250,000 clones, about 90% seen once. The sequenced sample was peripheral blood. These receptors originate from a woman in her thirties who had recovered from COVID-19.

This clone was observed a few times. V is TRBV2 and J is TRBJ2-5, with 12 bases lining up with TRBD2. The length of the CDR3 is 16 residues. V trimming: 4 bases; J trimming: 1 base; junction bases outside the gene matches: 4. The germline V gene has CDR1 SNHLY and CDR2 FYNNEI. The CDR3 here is CASSVGLAGSQETQYF. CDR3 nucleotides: TGTGCCAGCAGTGTTGGACTAGCGGGGAGCCAAGAGACCCAGTACTTC.

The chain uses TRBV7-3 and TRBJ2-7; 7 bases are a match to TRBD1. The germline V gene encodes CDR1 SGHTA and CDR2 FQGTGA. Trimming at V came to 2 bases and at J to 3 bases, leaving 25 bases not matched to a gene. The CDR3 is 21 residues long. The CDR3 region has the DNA TGTGCCAGCAGCTTACGTCTACAATCCCCCCACAGGGGAAGTCAGGACTACGAGCAGTACTTC. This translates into CASSLRLQSPHRGSQDYEQYF.

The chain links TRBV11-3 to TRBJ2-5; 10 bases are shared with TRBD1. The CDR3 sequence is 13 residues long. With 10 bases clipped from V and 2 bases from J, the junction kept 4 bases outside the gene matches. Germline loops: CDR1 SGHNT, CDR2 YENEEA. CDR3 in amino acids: CATADRGQETQYF. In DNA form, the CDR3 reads TGTGCCACCGCGGACAGGGGGCAAGAGACCCAGTACTTC.

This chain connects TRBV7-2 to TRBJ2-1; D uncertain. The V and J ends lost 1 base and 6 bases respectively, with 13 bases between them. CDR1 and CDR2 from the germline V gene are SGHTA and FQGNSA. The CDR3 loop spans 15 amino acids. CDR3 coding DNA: TGTGCCAGCAGCTTAGGAGCTAGTCCTGGCAATGAGCAGTTCTTC. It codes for CASSLGASPGNEQFF.

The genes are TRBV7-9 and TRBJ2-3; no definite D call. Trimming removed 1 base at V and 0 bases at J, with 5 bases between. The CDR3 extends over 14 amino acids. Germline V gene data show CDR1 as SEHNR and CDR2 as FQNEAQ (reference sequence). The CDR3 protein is CASSLGVSTDTQYF. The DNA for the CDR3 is TGTGCCAGCAGCTTAGGAGTTAGCACAGATACGCAGTATTTT.

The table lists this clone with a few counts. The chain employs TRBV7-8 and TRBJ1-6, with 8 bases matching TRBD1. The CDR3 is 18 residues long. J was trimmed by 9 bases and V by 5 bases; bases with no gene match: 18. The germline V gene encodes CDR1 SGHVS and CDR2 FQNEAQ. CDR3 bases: TGTGCCAGCAGCGCAACCCCCATGACAGGGGTAAACGGTTCACCCCTCCACTTT. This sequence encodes CASSATPMTGVNGSPLHF.

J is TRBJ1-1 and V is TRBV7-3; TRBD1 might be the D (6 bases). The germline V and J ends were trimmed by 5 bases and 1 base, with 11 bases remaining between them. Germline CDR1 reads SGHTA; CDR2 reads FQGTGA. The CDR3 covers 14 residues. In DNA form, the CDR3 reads TGTGCCAGCAGCGTAAACAGGGAGAACACTGAAGCTTTCTTT. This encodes CASSVNRENTEAFF.

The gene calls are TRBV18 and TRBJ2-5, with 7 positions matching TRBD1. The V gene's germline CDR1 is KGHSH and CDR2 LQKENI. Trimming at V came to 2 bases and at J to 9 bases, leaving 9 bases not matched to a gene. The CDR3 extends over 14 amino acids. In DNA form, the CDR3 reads TGTGCCAGCTCACCAGAAAGGACAGGTACAGCCCAGTACTTC. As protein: CASSPERTGTAQYF.

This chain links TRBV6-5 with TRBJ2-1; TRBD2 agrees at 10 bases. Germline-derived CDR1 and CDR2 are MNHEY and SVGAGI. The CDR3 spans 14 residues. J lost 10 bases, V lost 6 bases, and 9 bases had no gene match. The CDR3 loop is CASSPTGLAFEQFF. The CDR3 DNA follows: TGTGCCAGCAGCCCGACGGGACTAGCGTTCGAGCAGTTCTTC.

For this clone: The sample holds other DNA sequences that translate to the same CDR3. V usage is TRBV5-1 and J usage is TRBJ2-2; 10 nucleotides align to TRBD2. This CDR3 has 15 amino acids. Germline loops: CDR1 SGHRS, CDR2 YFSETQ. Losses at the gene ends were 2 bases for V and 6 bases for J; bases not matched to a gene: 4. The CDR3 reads CASSLVAGGAGELFF. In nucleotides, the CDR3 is TGCGCCAGCAGCTTAGTAGCGGGAGGCGCCGGGGAGCTGTTTTTT.

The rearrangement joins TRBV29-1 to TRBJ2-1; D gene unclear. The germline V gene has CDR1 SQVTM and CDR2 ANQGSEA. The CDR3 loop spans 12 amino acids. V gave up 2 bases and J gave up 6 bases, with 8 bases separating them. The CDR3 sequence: CSVEYSINEQFF. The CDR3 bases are TGCAGCGTTGAATACTCGATCAATGAGCAGTTCTTC.

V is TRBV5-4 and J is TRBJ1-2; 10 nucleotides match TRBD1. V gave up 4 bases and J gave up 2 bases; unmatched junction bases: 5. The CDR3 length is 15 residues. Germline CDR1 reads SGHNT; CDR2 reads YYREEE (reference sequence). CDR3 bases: TGTGCCAGCAGCCTGGACAGGGGGAGGAACTATGGCTACACCTTC. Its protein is CASSLDRGRNYGYTF.

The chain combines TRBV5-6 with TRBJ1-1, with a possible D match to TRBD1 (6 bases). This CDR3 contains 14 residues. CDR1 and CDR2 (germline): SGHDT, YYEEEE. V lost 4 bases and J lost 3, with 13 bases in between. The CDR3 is CASSNREGYTEAFF. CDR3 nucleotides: TGTGCCAGCAGCAACAGGGAAGGGTACACTGAAGCTTTCTTT.

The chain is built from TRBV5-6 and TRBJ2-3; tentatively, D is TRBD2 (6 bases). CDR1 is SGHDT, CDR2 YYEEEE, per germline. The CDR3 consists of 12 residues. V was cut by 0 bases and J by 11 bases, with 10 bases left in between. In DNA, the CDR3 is TGTGCCAGCAGCTTGGGGGACTGGGAGCAGTATTTT. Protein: CASSLGDWEQYF.

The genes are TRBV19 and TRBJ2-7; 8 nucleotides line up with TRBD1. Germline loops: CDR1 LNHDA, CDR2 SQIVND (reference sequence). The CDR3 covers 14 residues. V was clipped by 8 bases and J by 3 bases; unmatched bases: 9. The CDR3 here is CASRDNRGDYEQYF. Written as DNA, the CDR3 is TGTGCCAGTCGGGATAACAGGGGGGACTACGAGCAGTACTTC.